The source of this T cell receptor beta chain is a study of blood T cell repertoires in COVID-19. Looking at the study overall: T cells, B-cell-depleted T cells, or PBMCs provided the cDNA or gDNA that served as material.

Germline loops: CDR1 SGHAT, CDR2 FQNNGV. This CDR3 contains 15 residues. V shed 1 base and J shed 3 bases, with 13 bases lying between them. Per the original methods: Researchers report that nucleated cell counts were estimated from reference gene primer amplification. The protocol was immunoSEQ multiplex PCR, while the TCRdb copy is restricted to in-frame clones and leaves out a portion. The DNA was the basis for D and trimming; V, J and clone size are from that table. The sample gives 200,000 to 250,000 clones, 70% to 85% of which show up once; over 1.5% is in the top ten. The gene calls are TRBV11-2 and TRBJ2-7; no clear D gene. Sequenced: peripheral blood. The TCR sequence derives from a woman of 80 years or more with acute or convalescent COVID-19. In nucleotides, the CDR3 is TGTGCCAGCAGCTTAGTTATTAGGCAGGACTACGAGCAGTACTTC. The encoded protein is CASSLVIRQDYEQYF.